This TCR beta chain is drawn from a study of blood T cell repertoires in COVID-19. Turning to the study itself: From the United States, Italy and Spain came samples of acute and convalescent COVID-19.

CDR1 and CDR2 (germline): SGDLS, YYNGEE. CDR3 size: 14 residues. V was cut by 3 bases and J by 2 bases, with 11 bases left in between. A single count supports this clone. Per the original data handling: Reference gene primers were amplified, and this amplification served to estimate nucleated cell counts. Using immunoSEQ multiplex PCR, the repertoire was profiled, and TCRdb retains in-frame clones only, with some absent. The D gene and trimming were derived from the DNA, and the V and J assignments and clone size from that table. The table shows roughly 250,000 clones, with around 89% occurring only once.

V usage is TRBV9 and J usage is TRBJ2-5, with a possible D match to TRBD1 (6 bases). The source of this sequence is a man aged 25 to 45 with acute or convalescent COVID-19. Sequenced sample: peripheral blood. CDR3 protein: CASSARQEQETQYF. CDR3 nucleotide sequence: TGTGCCAGCAGCGCCCGACAGGAACAAGAGACCCAGTACTTC. Full variable domain (missing parts from reference TRBV9 and TRBJ2-5): DSGVTQTPKHLITATGQRVTLRCSPRSGDLSVYWYQQSLDQGLQFLIQYYNGEERAKGNILERFSAQQFPDLHSELNLSSLELGDSALYFCASSARQEQETQYFGPGTRLLVL.